This record covers a single T cell receptor beta chain. Antigen unknown. This sample stems from a study of cytomegalovirus exposure and HLA in healthy donors. Whole-study context: Previous work identified roughly 120 million unique TCR beta sequences from around 170 million T cells. Study results and limitations: Some V segments, including TRBV6-2 and TRBV6-3, were excluded as indistinguishable. Association of 16,951 TCR beta sequences with HLA alleles was found at 0.05 false discovery rate in a later analysis. Analyses of presence/absence relied on an assumption of roughly uniform sequencing depth across donors.

Unmatched junction bases numbered 13, after V lost 6 bases and J lost 0 bases. CDR1 is MDHEN, CDR2 SYDVKM, per germline. The CDR3 runs 17 residues. 60 Vbeta and 13 Jbeta primers were used in PCR. Data came from immunoSEQ multiplex PCR; TCRdb stores just in-frame clones and leaves some out. In all, the sample yields 38,000 or so clones. The chain recombines TRBV28 with TRBJ2-7; TRBD2 agrees at 8 bases. The material sequenced was PBMCs. The TCR was taken from a man between 35 and 55 years old in good health and CMV-seropositive. The CDR3 protein is CASSRGGTSATSYEQYF. Here the CDR3 DNA reads TGTGCCAGCAGCCGGGGGGGAACTAGCGCGACCTCCTACGAGCAGTACTTC.